This T cell receptor beta chain originates from a study of T-cell memory formation after mild COVID-19. Losses at the gene ends were 3 bases for V and 4 bases for J; bases not matched to a gene: 7. The germline V gene encodes CDR1 GTSNPN and CDR2 SVGIG (reference sequence). The CDR3 is 15 amino acids. MiXCR, applied by TCRdb to the 5' RACE reads, yields one record per CDR3 protein. Found here are about 250,000 distinct CDR3 sequences, 16% of them singletons; the top ten hold approximately 3.6%. The sequenced sample was PBMCs or a T cell subset sorted from them (not recorded which). The chain combines TRBV30 with TRBJ1-5; 9 bases align to TRBD1. This clonotype originated in a man aged 18 to 30 who had mild COVID-19 (a few samples of this study predate the infection). Cell type and time point are not known. CDR3 nucleotides: TGTGCCTGGAGAGGACCGGGACAGGGTAATCAGCCCCAGCATTTT. Encoded protein: CAWRGPGQGNQPQHF.